This passage covers 16 T cell receptor beta chains from one sample sequenced in a study of T-cell memory formation after mild COVID-19. Using its own MiXCR run on the 5' RACE reads, TCRdb lists one record per CDR3 protein. Of fewer than 350,000 distinct CDR3 sequences listed, 13% to 15% are singletons. Sequencing was performed on PBMCs or a T cell subset sorted from them (not recorded which). These receptors originate from a man aged 18 to 29 who had mild COVID-19 (a few samples of this study predate the infection). Cell type and time point are not known.

CDR3 sequence reads: CASSLRGQGILGYTF. CDR3 bases: TGTGCCAGCAGTTTAAGAGGACAGGGAATTTTGGGCTACACCTTC. The V and J genes are TRBV12-3 or TRBV12-4 and TRBJ1-2; TRBD1 matches 8 bases. The CDR3 length is 15 residues. J gave up 8 bases and V 2 bases, and 10 bases lay outside the gene matches.

The chain has TRBV3-1 and TRBJ2-7, with TRBD1 matching 8 bases. The V gene's germline CDR1 is LGHDT and CDR2 YNNKEL (reference sequence). This CDR3 comprises 13 residues. Trimming at V came to 4 bases and at J to 3 bases, leaving 2 bases not matched to a gene. The CDR3 loop reads CASSRTGNYEQYF. The CDR3 region has the DNA TGTGCCAGCAGCCGGACAGGGAACTACGAGCAGTACTTC.

The sample holds many counts of this clonotype. The CDR3 loop reads CASSYGGSYEQYF. DNA for the CDR3: TGTGCCAGCAGTTACGGGGGATCCTACGAGCAGTACTTC. The V and J genes are TRBV6-2 or TRBV6-3 and TRBJ2-7; D tentatively fits TRBD1 or TRBD2 (5 bases each). Germline V lookup: CDR1 MNHEY, CDR2 SVGEGT. The CDR3 extends over 13 amino acids. Trimming shortened V by 2 bases and J by 1 base, and 6 bases separated the two germline ends.

The genes are TRBV2 and TRBJ2-7, with D uncertain. Trimming shortened V by 6 bases and J by 5 bases, and 5 bases separated the two germline ends. The V gene's germline CDR1 is SNHLY and CDR2 FYNNEI. The CDR3 spans 10 residues. CDR3 coding DNA: TGTGCCAGCAGCAACCACGAGCAGTACGTC. It yields the protein CASSNHEQYV.

The chain links TRBV6-2 or TRBV6-3 to TRBJ2-5; D unresolved. V lost 0 bases, J lost 2 bases, and 7 bases lay in between. Per germline, CDR1 MNHEY and CDR2 SVGEGT. This CDR3 spans 14 amino acids. CDR3 in DNA: TGTGCCAGCAGTTACTCATGGCCTCAAGAGACCCAGTACTTC. Amino acids: CASSYSWPQETQYF.

This clonotype has ten or more counts. This chain joins TRBV7-8 and TRBJ2-7, with no clear D. V was trimmed by 5 bases and J by 3 bases, leaving 14 bases between them. Germline assignment: CDR1 SGHVS and CDR2 FQNEAQ. The CDR3 runs to 14 residues. The CDR3 spells CASSPREASYEQYF. The CDR3 nucleotides are TGTGCCAGCAGCCCACGCGAAGCTAGCTACGAGCAGTACTTC.

The rearrangement uses TRBV20-1 and TRBJ2-7; a possible D gene is TRBD2 (5 bases). CDR1 is DFQATT, CDR2 SNEGSKA, per germline (reference sequence). The CDR3 extends over 14 amino acids. V lost 1 base and J 3 bases, leaving 13 bases between the germline ends. As DNA, the CDR3 is TGCAGTGCTAGAGGTGAGAGGGATCTCTACGAGCAGTACGTC. Protein sequence: CSARGERDLYEQYV.

The table lists this clonotype with a few counts. The chain carries TRBV7-3 and TRBJ2-3, with 8 bases aligning to TRBD2. Germline assignment: CDR1 SGHTA and CDR2 FQGTGA. V was pared by 3 bases and J by 4 bases, with 6 bases of the junction left unmatched. This CDR3 has 15 amino acids. CDR3 loop: CASSFGGGGPDTQYF. For the CDR3, the DNA is TGTGCCAGCAGCTTCGGAGGCGGGGGGCCAGATACGCAGTATTTT.

CDR3 in DNA: TGTGCCAGCAGTTACTCCAAGGTTTACCGGGACAGCCCTACGGGGCAGTACTTC. Encoded protein: CASSYSKVYRDSPTGQYF. This chain connects TRBV6-6 to TRBJ2-7; 7 nucleotides align to TRBD1. V shed 0 bases, J shed 9 bases, and the junction held 20 bases outside the gene matches. This CDR3 region has 18 residues. CDR1 is MNHNY and CDR2 is SVGAGI in the germline V gene (reference sequence).

This clonotype was observed a handful of times. The J gene is TRBJ2-6, the V gene TRBV7-2; TRBD1 is a possible D gene (6 bases). CDR1 SGHTA and CDR2 FQGNSA come from the germline V gene. CDR3 size: 16 residues. Between the trimmed V and J ends, which lost 5 bases and 4 bases, there was a span of 15 bases. The CDR3 region has the DNA TGTGCCAGCAGCGTCGCAGGGGTGAACGGGGCCAACGTCCTGACTTTC. Translating gives CASSVAGVNGANVLTF. The full variable domain, completed using reference TRBV7-2 and TRBJ2-6, is GAGVSQSPSNKVTEKGKDVELRCDPISGHTALYWYRQSLGQGLEFLIYFQGNSAPDKSGLPSDRFSAERTGGSVSTLTIQRTQQEDSAVYLCASSVAGVNGANVLTFGAGSRLTVL.

This clonotype was counted only a few times. This rearrangement joins TRBV29-1 to TRBJ2-2; D could derive from TRBD1 or TRBD2 (5 bases each). Germline V gene data show CDR1 as SQVTM and CDR2 as ANQGSEA. The CDR3 has 14 amino acids. Trimming left V 2 bases short and J 7 bases short, with 14 bases between. DNA of the CDR3: TGCAGCGTTGAATCGGGGCAGGGCGGCGGGGAGCTGTTTTTT. It codes for CSVESGQGGGELFF.

The V call is TRBV21-1, the J call TRBJ2-7; TRBD2, the D gene given by the table, was not confirmed from the DNA. TRBV21-1 is marked as a pseudogene. The CDR3 is made up of 16 amino acids. The DNA for the CDR3 is TGTGCCAGCAGCGGTGGACTAGCCCGTTATTTCGACGAGCAGTACGTC. Amino acid sequence: CASSGGLARYFDEQYV.

This clonotype was recorded at least ten times. V gene TRBV2 combines with J gene TRBJ2-7; 8 bases map to TRBD1. V shed 2 bases and J 9 bases; nucleotides not matched to a gene: 9. In germline, CDR1 is SNHLY, CDR2 FYNNEI. The CDR3 runs to 14 residues. As DNA, the CDR3 is TGTGCCAGCAGTGAATCTCCAGGGGGCATTCGGCAGTACGTC. Translated, it gives CASSESPGGIRQYV.

The chain recombines TRBV4-2 with TRBJ1-3; a possible D gene is TRBD1 (5 bases). The CDR3 has 16 residues. Trimming left V 5 bases short and J 2 bases short, with 16 bases between. Germline lookup yields CDR1 LGHNA and CDR2 YNFKEQ. DNA of the CDR3: TGTGCCAGCAGCTGGGGGTCGGGCGGCCCTGGAAACACCATATATTTT. This encodes CASSWGSGGPGNTIYF.

This clonotype was seen at least ten times. The chain links TRBV12-3 or TRBV12-4 to TRBJ1-2; possibly TRBD1 for D (5 bases). Trimming removed 4 bases at V and 4 bases at J, with 10 bases between. This CDR3 region has 13 residues. CDR3 coding DNA: TGTGCCAGCAGTTGGGGGGATGGCTATGGCTACACCTTC. Residues: CASSWGDGYGYTF.

This clonotype was observed a handful of times. The chain combines TRBV12-3 or TRBV12-4 with TRBJ2-1; 11 bases match TRBD2. The trim removed 5 bases at V and 9 bases at J, leaving 9 bases unmatched. This CDR3 region has 15 residues. As DNA, the CDR3 is TGTGCCAGCAGTCCCTATAGCGGGGGGGCCAGTGAGCAGTTCTTC. Encoded protein: CASSPYSGGASEQFF.